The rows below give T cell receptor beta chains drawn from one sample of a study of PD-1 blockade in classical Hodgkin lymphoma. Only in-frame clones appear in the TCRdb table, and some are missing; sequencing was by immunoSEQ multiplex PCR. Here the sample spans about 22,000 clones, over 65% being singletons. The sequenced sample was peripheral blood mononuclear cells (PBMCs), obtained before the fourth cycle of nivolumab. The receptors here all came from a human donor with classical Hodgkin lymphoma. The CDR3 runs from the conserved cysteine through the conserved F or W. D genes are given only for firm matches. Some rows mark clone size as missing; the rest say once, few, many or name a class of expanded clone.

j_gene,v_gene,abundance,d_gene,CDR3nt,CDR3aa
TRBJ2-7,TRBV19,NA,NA,TGTGCCAGTACCAAGGACGTACTCTCCTACGAGCAGTACTTC,CASTKDVLSYEQYF
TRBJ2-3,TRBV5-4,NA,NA,TGTGCCAGCTCCGACGGAGGAACCACAGATACGCAGTATTTT,CASSDGGTTDTQYF
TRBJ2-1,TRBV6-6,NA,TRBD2,TGTGCCAGCAGGCTGGCAATGAGCGGGAGACACAATGAGCAGTTCTTC,CASRLAMSGRHNEQFF
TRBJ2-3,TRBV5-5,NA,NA,TGTGCCAGCAGCTTGTCCTCTATCCGGGGTAGCACAGATACGCAGTATTTT,CASSLSSIRGSTDTQYF
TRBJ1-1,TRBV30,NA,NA,TGTGCCTGGAGGGTTTGGCGGGAGAACACTGAAGCTTTCTTT,CAWRVWRENTEAFF
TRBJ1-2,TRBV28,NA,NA,TGTGCCAGCAGCAAACTCGGCTATGGCTACACCTTC,CASSKLGYGYTF
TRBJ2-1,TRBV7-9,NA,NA,TGTGCCAGCAGCCCGCCCCACGACGGGACTGGAAACAATGAGCAGTTCTTC,CASSPPHDGTGNNEQFF
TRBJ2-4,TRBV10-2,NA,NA,TGCGCCAGCAGTGACGTGGGGGCCAAAAACATTCAGTACTTC,CASSDVGAKNIQYF
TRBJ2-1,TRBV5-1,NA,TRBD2,TGCGCCAGCAGCCCAGGGACTAGCGGGACTATCTCCTACAATGAGCAGTTCTTC,CASSPGTSGTISYNEQFF
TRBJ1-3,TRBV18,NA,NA,TGTGCCAGCTCCCCCGACTGGGCTGGAAACACCATATATTTT,CASSPDWAGNTIYF
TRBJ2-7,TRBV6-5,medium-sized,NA,TGTGCCAGCAGAAATCCATCAGGGGCCGAGCAGTACTTC,CASRNPSGAEQYF
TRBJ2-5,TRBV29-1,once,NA,TGCAGCGTTGAAGAGGGGGGGGCTAGAGAGACCCAGTACTTC,CSVEEGGARETQYF
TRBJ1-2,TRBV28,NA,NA,TGTGCCAGCAACGTGCCCCCGACCTATGGCTACACCTTC,CASNVPPTYGYTF
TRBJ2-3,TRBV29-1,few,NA,TGCAGCGTTGAAGAAGAACTGCGCACAGATACGCAGTATTTT,CSVEEELRTDTQYF
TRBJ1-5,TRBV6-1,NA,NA,TGTGCCAGCAGTGAATACGGGGGGAGGCCCCAGCATTTT,CASSEYGGRPQHF
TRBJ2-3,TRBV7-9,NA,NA,TGTGCCAGCGGGCGACAGGCAAGCACAGATACGCAGTATTTT,CASGRQASTDTQYF
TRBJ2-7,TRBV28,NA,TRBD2,TGTGCCAGCAGTATAAGCGGGAGAGACGAGCAGTACTTC,CASSISGRDEQYF
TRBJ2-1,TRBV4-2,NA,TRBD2,TGTGCCAGCAGTCAGCGGGAGGGCCCTGGTAATGAGCAGTTCTTC,CASSQREGPGNEQFF
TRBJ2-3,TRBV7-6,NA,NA,TGTGCCAGCCTCAGGCGGGATCCTAGCACAGATACGCAGTATTTT,CASLRRDPSTDTQYF
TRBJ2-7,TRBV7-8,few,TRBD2,TGTGCCAGCAGCCAAGCGGGAGAAAGATACGAGCAGTACTTC,CASSQAGERYEQYF
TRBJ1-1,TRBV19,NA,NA,TGTGCCAGTAGTAGTTTAGGGGCTGGGAACACTGAAGCTTTCTTT,CASSSLGAGNTEAFF
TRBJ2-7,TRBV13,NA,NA,TGTGCCAGCAGTCCGACTGTCAACCGGGGCGCGAGCTCCTACGAGCAGTACTTC,CASSPTVNRGASSYEQYF
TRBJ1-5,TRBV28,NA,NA,TGTGCCAGCAGGGGTCTTTCAGGATACCAGCCCCAGCATTTT,CASRGLSGYQPQHF
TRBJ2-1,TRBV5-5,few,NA,TGTGCCAGCAGCGTGGGACTCCTCTCCTACAATGAGCAGTTCTTC,CASSVGLLSYNEQFF
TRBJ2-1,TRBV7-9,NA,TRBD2,TGTGCCAGCAGCTTAGTCCCGGGAGGTGAGCAGTTCTTC,CASSLVPGGEQFF
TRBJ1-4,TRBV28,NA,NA,TGTGCCAGCAGGAACGGGCCCGGGGCATCTAATGAAAAACTGTTTTTT,CASRNGPGASNEKLFF
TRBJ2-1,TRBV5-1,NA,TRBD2,TGCGCCAGCAGCTTCCTGCGGACTAGCGGGAGGGGCAATGAGCAGTTCTTC,CASSFLRTSGRGNEQFF
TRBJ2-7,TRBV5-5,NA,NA,TGTGCCAGCAGCTTGGGCAGGTCGACCTACGAGCAGTACTTC,CASSLGRSTYEQYF
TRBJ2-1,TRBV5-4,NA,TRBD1,TGTGCCAGCAGCTCTCGACAGGGGGCTCGGAATGAGCAGTTCTTC,CASSSRQGARNEQFF
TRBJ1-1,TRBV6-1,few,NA,TGTGCCAGCAGTACTTTCAGGGTTTCGAATATAGAAGCTTTCTTT,CASSTFRVSNIEAFF
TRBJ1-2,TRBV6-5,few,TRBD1,TGTGCCATCCGGGGCAGGGGGAGGTATGGCTACACCTTC,CAIRGRGRYGYTF
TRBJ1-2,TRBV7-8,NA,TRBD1,TGTGCCAGCAGCTTAGGGGGACAGGCTCGCTACACCTTC,CASSLGGQARYTF
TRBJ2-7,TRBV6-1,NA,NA,TGTGCCAGCAGTGATCATGGGGTCTACGAGCAGTACTTC,CASSDHGVYEQYF
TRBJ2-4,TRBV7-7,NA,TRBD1,TGTGCTAGCAGCTTAGCGCTGGGGACAGGGGATTTAGCCAAAAACATTCAGTACTTC,CASSLALGTGDLAKNIQYF
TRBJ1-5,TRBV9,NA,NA,TGTGCCAGCAGCGCCCACGGCGGGGCGAGTCAGCCCCAGCATTTT,CASSAHGGASQPQHF
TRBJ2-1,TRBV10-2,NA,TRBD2,TGCGCCAGCAGAGGGGCGGGAGGCTCCAATGAGCAGTTCTTC,CASRGAGGSNEQFF
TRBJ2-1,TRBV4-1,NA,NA,TGCGCCAGCAGCCAGGACTACCCCCTTTACAATGAGCAGTTCTTC,CASSQDYPLYNEQFF